The following is a T cell receptor (beta chain) sequence with its context. This record belongs to a study of shared T cell receptors in the human thymus. Assay used: immunoSEQ multiplex PCR; TCRdb lists only in-frame clones, some missing. The sample has 700,000 to 750,000 clones, approximately 85% seen once. V was trimmed by 2 bases and J by 8 bases, leaving 30 bases between them. This CDR3 spans 19 amino acids. Germline CDR1 and CDR2: MNHNS and SASEGT. This sample also appeared in a second study, on human thymus T cells.

This chain joins TRBV6-1 and TRBJ1-2; D might be TRBD1 (6 bases). The sample was thymocytes. This receptor was obtained from a girl less than two years old with a congenital heart defect. CDR3: CASSEIGRLGQTFPQGYTF. The DNA for the CDR3 is TGTGCCAGCAGTGAAATCGGTCGTCTAGGACAGACGTTTCCACAGGGCTACACCTTC.